This T cell receptor beta chain was found in a study of blood T cells in healthy people across ages. Study summary: Per two T cells, about one barcoded beta molecule was captured through template switching. General study findings and limits: The study regarded diversity estimates from one million T cells as underestimates. Relative to aged donors, long-lived donors carried more naive CD4+ cells and displayed higher diversity.

This clonotype was counted between two and nine times. Its cognate antigen is unknown. With V trimmed by 7 bases and J by 2 bases, 10 bases remained unmatched. This CDR3 contains 15 residues. Germline V gene data show CDR1 as MDHEN and CDR2 as SYDVKM. A second PCR of roughly 6 to 12 cycles used a sample-barcoded 5' primer and a J-beta primer mix. TCRdb re-called the 5' RACE reads with MiXCR, one entry per CDR3 protein. The sample contains hundreds of thousands of distinct CDR3 sequences, around 25% of which appear only once. The same specimen was also included in a second study, on T cells of mothers and their children. As that study records: The sample comes from 8 or 9 healthy Caucasian donors: mothers and children.

The origin of this receptor is a boy aged 10-17 years in good health. This chain connects TRBV28 to TRBJ2-5, with 7 bases matching TRBD1. The material sequenced was blood. This chain's CDR3 is CASIRPGTAQETQYF. The CDR3, as DNA: TGTGCCAGCATTCGACCCGGGACAGCACAAGAGACCCAGTACTTC.